This T cell receptor beta chain was identified during a study of T cell responses to AZD1222 COVID-19 vaccine. This CDR3 is 15 amino acids long. Germline-derived CDR1 and CDR2 are SGHNT and YENEEA. Between the trimmed V and J ends, which lost 0 bases and 2 bases, there was a span of 11 bases. Clones were read by immunoSEQ multiplex PCR, and TCRdb kept only the in-frame ones, dropping some. Seen here are over 50,000 clones, about 88% observed once, and the top ten hold 27%. This receptor was taken from an adult in good health. The J gene is TRBJ2-7, the V gene TRBV11-3; D possibly uses TRBD1 or TRBD2 (5 bases each). The input for sequencing was peripheral blood, taken on day 0 of AZD1222 vaccination. The DNA of the CDR3 is TGTGCCAGCAGCTTAGATTTCCAGGGACCCTACGAGCAGTACTTC. It encodes CASSLDFQGPYEQYF.